Included here is one T cell receptor (beta chain) sequence, with context. The source of the sample is a study of blood T cell repertoires in COVID-19. In the study overall: Samples taken during acute and convalescent COVID-19 were collected in the United States, Italy and Spain. The cDNA or gDNA used as material had been derived from T cells, B-cell-depleted T cells, or PBMCs.

Assay: immunoSEQ multiplex PCR; the TCRdb copy retains only in-frame clones and omits some. The sample lists 130,000 to 150,000 clones; roughly 80% were seen once. V was clipped by 3 bases and J by 5 bases; unmatched bases: 6. CDR1 and CDR2 from the germline V gene are MNHEY and SMNVEV (reference sequence). The CDR3 covers 14 residues. Material for sequencing was peripheral blood. This chain links TRBV27 with TRBJ2-5, with 7 nucleotides matching TRBD1. The origin of this receptor is a human donor in a cohort sampled during active COVID-19. The CDR3 here is CASSLRTGRETQYF. The CDR3 bases are TGTGCCAGCAGTTTGCGGACAGGTCGGGAGACCCAGTACTTC.